A selection of T cell receptor beta chains follows, all from one sample in a study of blood T cell repertoires in COVID-19. Here immunoSEQ multiplex PCR was the method, and the copy in TCRdb shows in-frame clones only, minus some. The table shows 170,000 or so clones, with about 86% occurring only once. Source material: peripheral blood. These TCRs come from a man over 45 with active or convalescent COVID-19. CDR3s include the opening cysteine and the closing phenylalanine or tryptophan. D genes are given only for firm matches. Only part of the rows carry a size: once, few, many, or a class if the clone is expanded.

CAWSAGGSSYNEQFF | TGTGCCTGGAGCGCAGGCGGGAGCTCCTACAATGAGCAGTTCTTC | TRBJ2-1 | TRBD2 | . | 15 | TRBV30
CASSLSGTRLNEQFF | TGTGCCAGCAGCTTAAGCGGGACTAGACTCAATGAGCAGTTCTTC | TRBJ2-1 | TRBD2 | few | 15 | TRBV7-3
CASSYGRSGGGYEQYF | TGTGCCAGCAGTTACGGCCGTAGCGGTGGGGGCTACGAGCAGTACTTC | TRBJ2-7 | . | . | 16 | TRBV6-2/TRBV6-3
CASSMRQGGGYTF | TGTGCCAGTAGTATGCGACAGGGAGGAGGCTACACCTTC | TRBJ1-2 | TRBD1 | few | 13 | TRBV19
CASSKGTGDQPQHF | TGTGCCAGCAGTAAAGGGACAGGTGATCAGCCCCAGCATTTT | TRBJ1-5 | TRBD1 | . | 14 | TRBV27
CASSVGQAYSPLHF | TGTGCCAGTAGTGTCGGACAGGCCTATTCACCCCTCCACTTT | TRBJ1-6 | TRBD1 | few | 14 | TRBV19
CATSRGGSYGYTF | TGTGCCACCAGCAGAGGCGGCTCCTATGGCTACACCTTC | TRBJ1-2 | . | . | 13 | TRBV15
CASSDFRNTEAFF | TGTGCCAGCAGCGATTTCAGGAACACTGAAGCTTTCTTT | TRBJ1-1 | . | . | 13 | TRBV7-9
CASSPNRAQRGLDNEQFF | TGTGCCAGCAGCCCTAACCGGGCCCAAAGGGGGTTAGACAATGAGCAGTTCTTC | TRBJ2-1 | . | . | 18 | TRBV7-2
CASSILPGTTYEQYF | TGTGCCAGTAGTATCCTCCCGGGTACGACCTACGAGCAGTACTTC | TRBJ2-7 | . | . | 15 | TRBV19